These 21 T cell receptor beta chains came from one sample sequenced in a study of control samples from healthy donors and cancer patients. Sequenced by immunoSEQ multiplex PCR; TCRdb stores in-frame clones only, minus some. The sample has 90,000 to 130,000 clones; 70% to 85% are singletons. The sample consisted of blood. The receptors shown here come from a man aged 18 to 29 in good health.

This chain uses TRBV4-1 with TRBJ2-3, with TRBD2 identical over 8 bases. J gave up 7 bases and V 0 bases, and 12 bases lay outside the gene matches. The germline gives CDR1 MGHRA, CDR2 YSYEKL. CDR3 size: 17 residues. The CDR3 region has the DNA TGCGCCAGCAGCCAAGAAGGGGGGCGGGGGGTCCAAAATACGCAGTATTTT. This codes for CASSQEGGRGVQNTQYF.

The CDR3 DNA sequence: TGTGCCAGCAGTGGTACCACAGGGGACGGGGAGCTGTTTTTT. Translation: CASSGTTGDGELFF. This chain connects TRBV2 to TRBJ2-2, with 7 bases fitting TRBD1. The length of the CDR3 is 14 residues. J was trimmed by 7 bases and V by 4 bases; bases with no gene match: 6. Germline assignment: CDR1 SNHLY and CDR2 FYNNEI.

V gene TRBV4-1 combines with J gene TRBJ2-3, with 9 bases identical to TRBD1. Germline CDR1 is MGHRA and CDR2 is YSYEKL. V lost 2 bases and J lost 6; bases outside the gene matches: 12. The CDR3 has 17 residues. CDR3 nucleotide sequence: TGCGCCAGCAGCCAACTCGGGACAGGGATTATTCCGGATACGCAGTATTTT. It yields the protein CASSQLGTGIIPDTQYF.

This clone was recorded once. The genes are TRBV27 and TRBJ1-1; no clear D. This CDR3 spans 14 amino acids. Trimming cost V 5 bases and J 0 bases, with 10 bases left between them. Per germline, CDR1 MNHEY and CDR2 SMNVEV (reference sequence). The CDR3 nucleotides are TGTGCCAGCAGTGCAACGTACATGAACACTGAAGCTTTCTTT. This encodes CASSATYMNTEAFF.

The CDR3 coding sequence is TGTGCCAGCAGTTTAAGCGAGACTGAAGCTTTCTTT. Translation gives CASSLSETEAFF. This chain links TRBV12-3 or TRBV12-4 with TRBJ1-1; no firm D call. V was shortened by 2 bases and J by 5 bases, with 6 bases between the two germline ends. The CDR3 loop spans 12 amino acids.

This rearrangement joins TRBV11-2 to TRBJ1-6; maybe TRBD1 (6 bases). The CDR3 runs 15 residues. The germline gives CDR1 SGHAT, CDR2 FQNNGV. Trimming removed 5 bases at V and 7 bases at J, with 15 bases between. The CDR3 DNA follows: TGTGCCAGCAGCGCTACGGGACACCTAAATTCACCCCTCCACTTT. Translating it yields CASSATGHLNSPLHF.

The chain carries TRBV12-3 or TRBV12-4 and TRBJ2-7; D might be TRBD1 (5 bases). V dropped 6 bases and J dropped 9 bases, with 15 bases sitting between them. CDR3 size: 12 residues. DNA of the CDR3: TGTGCCAGCAGCCTCGATGGGGCGGCGCAGTACTTC. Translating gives CASSLDGAAQYF.

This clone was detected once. CDR3 DNA: TGCAGCGGGGCGGCAGGGGGTTTCACAGATACGCAGTATTTT. Translation gives CSGAAGGFTDTQYF. The rearrangement uses TRBV29-1 and TRBJ2-3, with 7 bases matching TRBD1. V dropped 7 bases and J dropped 2; count of bases not matched to a gene: 9. Germline CDR1 is SQVTM and CDR2 is ANQGSEA. This CDR3 is 14 amino acids long.

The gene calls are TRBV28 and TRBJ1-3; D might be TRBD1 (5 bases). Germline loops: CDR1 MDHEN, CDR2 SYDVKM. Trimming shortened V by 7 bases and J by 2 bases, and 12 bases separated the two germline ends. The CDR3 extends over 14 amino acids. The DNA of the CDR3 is TGTGCCAGCATTGCGAGGGGTACTGGAAACACCATATATTTT. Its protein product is CASIARGTGNTIYF. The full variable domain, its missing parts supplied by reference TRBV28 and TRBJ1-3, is DVKVTQSSRYLVKRTGEKVFLECVQDMDHENMFWYRQDPGLGLRLIYFSYDVKMKEKGDIPEGYSVSREKKERFSLILESASTNQTSMYLCASIARGTGNTIYFGEGSWLTVV.

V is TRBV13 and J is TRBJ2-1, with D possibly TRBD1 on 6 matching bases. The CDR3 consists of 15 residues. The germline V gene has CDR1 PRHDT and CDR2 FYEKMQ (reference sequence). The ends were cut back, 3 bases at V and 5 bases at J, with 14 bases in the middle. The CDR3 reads CASSLVVGANNEQFF. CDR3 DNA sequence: TGTGCCAGCAGCTTGGTCGTGGGGGCGAACAATGAGCAGTTCTTC.

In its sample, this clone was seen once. CDR3: CASSTTGARTDTQYF. In DNA, the CDR3 is TGTGCCAGCAGCACTACAGGGGCACGCACAGATACGCAGTATTTT. The chain joins TRBV7-6 to TRBJ2-3; 7 bases are shared with TRBD1. Germline lookup yields CDR1 SGHVS and CDR2 FNYEAQ. Trimming cost V 5 bases and J 1 base; bases outside gene matches: 6. The CDR3 loop spans 15 amino acids.

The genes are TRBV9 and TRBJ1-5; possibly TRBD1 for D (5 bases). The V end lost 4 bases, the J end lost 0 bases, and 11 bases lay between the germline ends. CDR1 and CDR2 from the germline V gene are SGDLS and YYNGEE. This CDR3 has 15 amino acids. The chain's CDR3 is CASSISGGSNQPQHF. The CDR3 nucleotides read TGTGCCAGCAGCATCTCGGGGGGTAGCAATCAGCCCCAGCATTTT.

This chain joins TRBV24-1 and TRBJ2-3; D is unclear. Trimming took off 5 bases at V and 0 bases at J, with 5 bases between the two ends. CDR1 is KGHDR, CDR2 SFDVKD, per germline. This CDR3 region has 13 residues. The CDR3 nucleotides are TGTGCCACCAGTGTCGACAGCACAGATACGCAGTATTTT. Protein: CATSVDSTDTQYF.

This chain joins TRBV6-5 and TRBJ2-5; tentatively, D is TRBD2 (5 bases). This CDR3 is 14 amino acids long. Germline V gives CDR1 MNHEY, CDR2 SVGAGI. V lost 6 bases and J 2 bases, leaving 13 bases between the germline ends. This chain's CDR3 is CASRMDLEQETQYF. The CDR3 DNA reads TGTGCCAGCAGGATGGACTTGGAACAAGAGACCCAGTACTTC.

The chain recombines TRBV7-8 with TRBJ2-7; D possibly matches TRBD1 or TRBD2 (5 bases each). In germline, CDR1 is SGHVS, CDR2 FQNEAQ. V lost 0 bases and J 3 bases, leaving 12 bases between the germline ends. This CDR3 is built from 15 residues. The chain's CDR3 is CASSLATGTVYEQYV. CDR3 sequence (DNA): TGTGCCAGCAGCTTAGCGACCGGGACGGTCTACGAGCAGTACGTC.

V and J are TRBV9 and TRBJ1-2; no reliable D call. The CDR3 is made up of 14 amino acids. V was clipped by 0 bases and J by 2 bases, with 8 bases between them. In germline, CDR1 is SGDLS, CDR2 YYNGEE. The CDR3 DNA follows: TGTGCCAGCAGCGTAGCAGGCAGGAACTATGGCTACACCTTC. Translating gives CASSVAGRNYGYTF.

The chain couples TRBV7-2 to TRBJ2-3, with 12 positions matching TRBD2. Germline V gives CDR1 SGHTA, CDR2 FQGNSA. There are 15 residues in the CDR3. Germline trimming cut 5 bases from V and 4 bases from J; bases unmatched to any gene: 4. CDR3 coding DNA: TGTGCCAGCAGCGCTAGCGGGGGGGTCGCAGATACGCAGTATTTT. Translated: CASSASGGVADTQYF. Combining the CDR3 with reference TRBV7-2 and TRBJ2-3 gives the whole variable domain GAGVSQSPSNKVTEKGKDVELRCDPISGHTALYWYRQSLGQGLEFLIYFQGNSAPDKSGLPSDRFSAERTGGSVSTLTIQRTQQEDSAVYLCASSASGGVADTQYFGPGTRLTVL.

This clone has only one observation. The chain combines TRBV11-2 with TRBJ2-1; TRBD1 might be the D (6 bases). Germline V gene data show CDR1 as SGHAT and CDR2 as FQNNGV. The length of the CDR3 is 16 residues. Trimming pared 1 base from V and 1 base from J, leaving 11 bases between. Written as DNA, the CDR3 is TGTGCCAGCAGCTTAGGGACAGCCTGGTCCTACAATGAGCAGTTCTTC. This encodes CASSLGTAWSYNEQFF.

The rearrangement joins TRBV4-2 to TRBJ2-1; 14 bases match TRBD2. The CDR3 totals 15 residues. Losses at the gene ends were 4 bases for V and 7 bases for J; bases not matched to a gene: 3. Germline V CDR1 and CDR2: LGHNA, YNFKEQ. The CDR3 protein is CASSPGTSGGNEQFF. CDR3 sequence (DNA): TGTGCCAGCAGCCCTGGGACTAGCGGGGGAAATGAGCAGTTCTTC.

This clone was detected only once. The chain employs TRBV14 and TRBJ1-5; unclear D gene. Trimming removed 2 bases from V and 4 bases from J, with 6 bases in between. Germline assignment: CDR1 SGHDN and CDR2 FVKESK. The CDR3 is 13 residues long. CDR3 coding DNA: TGTGCCAGCAGCCAATCGGTTAATCAGCCCCAGCATTTT. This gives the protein CASSQSVNQPQHF.

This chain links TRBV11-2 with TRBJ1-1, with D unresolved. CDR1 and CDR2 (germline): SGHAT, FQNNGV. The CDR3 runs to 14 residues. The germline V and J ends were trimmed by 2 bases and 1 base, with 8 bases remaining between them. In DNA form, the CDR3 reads TGTGCCAGCAGCTTACGGAGTAGGAACACTGAAGCTTTCTTT. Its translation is CASSLRSRNTEAFF.